This T cell receptor beta chain was profiled in a study of cytomegalovirus exposure and HLA in healthy donors. Primers for the PCR totalled 60 Vbeta and 13 Jbeta. Data came from immunoSEQ multiplex PCR; TCRdb stores just in-frame clones and leaves some out. This table holds approximately 130,000 clones, approximately 80% found once. As regards this clone: Its target is not known.

Overall study findings and caveats: It emerged from a later analysis that several of the most significant clusters appeared to be linked to common viral pathogens. TRBV6-2, TRBV6-3 and some other V segments were unresolvable in 87-base-pair reads.

The CDR3 is made up of 15 amino acids. Germline trimming cut 6 bases from V and 4 bases from J; bases unmatched to any gene: 10. Germline CDR1 MDHEN, CDR2 SYDVKM. The receptor comes from a man aged 35 to 55 in good health and CMV-seronegative. Specimen: PBMCs. This sequence joins TRBV28 and TRBJ2-5; TRBD2 agrees at 8 bases. The CDR3 spells CASRRPGLEAETQYF. The DNA for the CDR3 is TGTGCCAGCAGGCGGCCGGGACTAGAGGCAGAGACCCAGTACTTC.